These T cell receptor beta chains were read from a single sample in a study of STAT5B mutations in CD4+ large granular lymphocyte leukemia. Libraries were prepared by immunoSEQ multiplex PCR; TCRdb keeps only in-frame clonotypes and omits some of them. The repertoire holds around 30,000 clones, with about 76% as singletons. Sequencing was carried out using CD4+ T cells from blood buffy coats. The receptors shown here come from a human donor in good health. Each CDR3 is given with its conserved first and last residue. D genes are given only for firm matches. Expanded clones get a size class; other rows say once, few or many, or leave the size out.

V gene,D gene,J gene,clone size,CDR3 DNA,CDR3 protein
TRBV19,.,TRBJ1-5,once,TGTGCCAGTAGTACGACAGATAGCAATCAGCCCCAGCATTTT,CASSTTDSNQPQHF
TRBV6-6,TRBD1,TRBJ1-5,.,TGTGCCAGCAGCGGACAGGGCTATCAGCCCCAGCATTTT,CASSGQGYQPQHF
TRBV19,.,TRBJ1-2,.,TGTGCCAGTAGCGTAGGGAACGGTGGCTACACCTTC,CASSVGNGGYTF
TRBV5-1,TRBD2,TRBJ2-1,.,TGCGCCAGCAGCTTGGCGGGACTAGGTTACAATGAACAGTTCTTC,CASSLAGLGYNEQFF
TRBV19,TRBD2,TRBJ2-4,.,TGTGCCAGTACCCAAAGCGGGGAGCTTGACATTCAGTACTTC,CASTQSGELDIQYF
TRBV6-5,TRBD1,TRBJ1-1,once,TGTGCCAGCAGTCCGACAACAGGGGGTAGGACTGAAGCTTTCTTT,CASSPTTGGRTEAFF
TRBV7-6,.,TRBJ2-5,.,TGTGCCAGCAGCTTAAGAGGGGCGGCCCAAGAGACCCAGTACTTC,CASSLRGAAQETQYF
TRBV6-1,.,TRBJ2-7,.,TGTGCCAGCAGTGAAGCGCTACTGCTCCCCTCCTACGGGCAGTACTTC,CASSEALLLPSYGQYF
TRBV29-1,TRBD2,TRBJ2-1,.,TGCAGCGTTGAAGATCGGACTAGCGGAGGCTCCTACAATGAGCAGTTCTTC,CSVEDRTSGGSYNEQFF
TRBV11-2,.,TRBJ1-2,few,TGTGCCAGCAGCTCCGACCGGGGGTATGGCTACACCTTC,CASSSDRGYGYTF
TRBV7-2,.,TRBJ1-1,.,TGTGCCAGCAGCTTTTCAGGATTAAACACTGAAGCTTTCTTT,CASSFSGLNTEAFF
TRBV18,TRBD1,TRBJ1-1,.,TGTGCCAGCTCACCAACAGGGGCGGACACTGAAGCTTTCTTT,CASSPTGADTEAFF
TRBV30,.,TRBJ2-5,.,TGTGCCTGGAACTATCGCGGTAGTGGAGAGACCCAGTACTTC,CAWNYRGSGETQYF
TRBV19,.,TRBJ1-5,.,TGTGCCAGTAGTACCGCCCTCAATCAGCCCCAGCATTTT,CASSTALNQPQHF
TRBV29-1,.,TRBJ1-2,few,TGCAGCGTTGATTCAGGACAAGCCGGCTACACCTTC,CSVDSGQAGYTF
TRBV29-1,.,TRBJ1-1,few,TGCAGCGTTACCGGGGCCCAGGCGCACACTGAAGCTTTCTTT,CSVTGAQAHTEAFF
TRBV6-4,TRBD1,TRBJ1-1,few,TGTGCCAGCAGTCAGACAGGGTTAACTGAAGCTTTCTTT,CASSQTGLTEAFF
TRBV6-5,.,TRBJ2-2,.,TGTGCCAGCAGTATCGACACAGAGAACACCGGGGAGCTGTTTTTT,CASSIDTENTGELFF
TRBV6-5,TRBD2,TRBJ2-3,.,TGTGCCAGCAGCTGGAGCGGGATGGGCACAGATACGCAGTATTTT,CASSWSGMGTDTQYF
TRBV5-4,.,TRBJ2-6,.,TGTGCCAGCAGCTTGCAGGGGTTGGCTGGGGCCAACGTCCTGACTTTC,CASSLQGLAGANVLTF
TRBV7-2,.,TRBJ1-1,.,TGTGCCAGCAGCTTAAACAGGCAGGGTGAAGCTTTCTTT,CASSLNRQGEAFF
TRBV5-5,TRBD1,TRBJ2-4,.,TGTGCCAGCAGCCCACAGGGGACGATGGCGGCCAAAAACATTCAGTACTTC,CASSPQGTMAAKNIQYF
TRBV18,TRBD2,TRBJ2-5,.,TGTGCCAGCTCGGGTAGCGGGGGGCGACAAGAGACCCAGTACTTC,CASSGSGGRQETQYF
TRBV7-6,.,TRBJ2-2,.,TGTGCCAGCAGCTTGGTGGACAGCTCCACCGGGGAGCTGTTTTTT,CASSLVDSSTGELFF